This entry is about one TCR beta chain. This specimen comes from a study of blood T cells in healthy people across ages. Sample-barcoded 5' priming and a J-beta primer mix drove a second PCR of roughly 6 to 12 cycles. Each CDR3 protein gets one entry after TCRdb re-called the 5' RACE reads with MiXCR. The sample lists over a million distinct CDR3 sequences; around 43% were seen once. The source is a woman aged 55 to 70 in good health. The specimen sequenced was blood.

CDR3 loop: CASSSEDGPLYEQYF. In DNA form, the CDR3 reads TGTGCCAGCAGCTCTGAAGATGGGCCACTGTACGAGCAGTACTTC. The chain employs TRBV9 and TRBJ2-7; D is ambiguous. Trimming cost V 4 bases and J 4 bases, with 18 bases left between them. The CDR3 loop spans 15 amino acids. CDR1 is SGDLS and CDR2 is YYNGEE in the germline V gene.